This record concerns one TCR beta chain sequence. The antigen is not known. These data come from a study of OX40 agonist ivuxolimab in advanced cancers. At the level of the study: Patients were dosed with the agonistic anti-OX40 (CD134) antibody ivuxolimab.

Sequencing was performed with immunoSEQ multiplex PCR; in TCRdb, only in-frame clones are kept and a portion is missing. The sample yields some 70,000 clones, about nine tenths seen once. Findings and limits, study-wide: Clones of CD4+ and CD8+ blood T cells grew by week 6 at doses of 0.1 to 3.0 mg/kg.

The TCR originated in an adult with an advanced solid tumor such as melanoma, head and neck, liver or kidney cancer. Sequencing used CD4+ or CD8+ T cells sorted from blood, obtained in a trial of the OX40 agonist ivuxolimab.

CDR3 region: CASSHRAGGPSKYEQYF. For the CDR3, the DNA is TGTGCCAGCAGCCACAGGGCGGGGGGGCCTTCCAAATACGAGCAGTACTTC. This sequence joins TRBV7-2 and TRBJ2-7; 9 bases fit TRBD2. Germline V CDR1 and CDR2: SGHTA, FQGNSA. The CDR3 totals 17 residues. The V segment lost 5 bases and the J segment 4 bases; nucleotides outside the gene matches: 15.